The clone carrying this TCR beta chain appeared a single time. V lost 5 bases and J lost 3; bases outside the gene matches: 11. The CDR3 spans 16 residues. Germline V gene data show CDR1 as SGHNT and CDR2 as YENEEA. These data are taken from a study of shared clonotypes between healthy human individuals. Sorted-subset replicate PCR reactions contained roughly 210 ng DNA, corresponding to approximately 30,000 T cell genomes. TCRdb keeps only in-frame clones here, not all; method: immunoSEQ multiplex PCR. The sample includes 950,000 to 1,100,000 clones, about 75% of them seen just once. The receptor was isolated from a man younger than 35 in good health. The genes are TRBV11-3 and TRBJ2-3, with TRBD2 identical over 7 bases. The source material was memory CD4+ T cells sorted from blood. Subset meaning: CD45RA-negative fraction. The DNA of the CDR3 is TGTGCCAGCAGCGCTGGGAGGGGAGAGGGAACAGATACGCAGTATTTT. As protein: CASSAGRGEGTDTQYF.